The clone carrying this T cell receptor beta chain has ten or more counts. What it binds is unknown. The study amplified TCR beta CDR3 regions using RNA transcripts. Second-round multiplex PCR came after a first-round RT-PCR that employed HTBI primers. TCRdb itself ran the multiplex PCR reads through MiXCR, one entry per CDR3 protein. The sample lists about 400,000 distinct CDR3 sequences; 15% to 20% were seen once. The length of the CDR3 is 15 residues. With 6 bases clipped from V and 4 bases from J, the junction kept 11 bases outside the gene matches. Germline V gene lookup returns CDR1 MDHEN and CDR2 SYDVKM. This sample was taken from a study of Graves' ophthalmopathy and Graves' hyperthyroidism. Regarding the study as a whole: Blood also harbored most expanded thyroid clonotypes above 0.001 frequency.

The rearrangement uses TRBV28 and TRBJ2-5; 7 nucleotides match TRBD1. The TCR sequence derives from a woman younger than 30 with Graves' ophthalmopathy. The specimen sequenced was peripheral blood. The chain's CDR3 is CASRPDRAGGETQYF. The CDR3 DNA reads as TGTGCCAGCAGACCAGACAGGGCCGGTGGAGAGACCCAGTACTTC.